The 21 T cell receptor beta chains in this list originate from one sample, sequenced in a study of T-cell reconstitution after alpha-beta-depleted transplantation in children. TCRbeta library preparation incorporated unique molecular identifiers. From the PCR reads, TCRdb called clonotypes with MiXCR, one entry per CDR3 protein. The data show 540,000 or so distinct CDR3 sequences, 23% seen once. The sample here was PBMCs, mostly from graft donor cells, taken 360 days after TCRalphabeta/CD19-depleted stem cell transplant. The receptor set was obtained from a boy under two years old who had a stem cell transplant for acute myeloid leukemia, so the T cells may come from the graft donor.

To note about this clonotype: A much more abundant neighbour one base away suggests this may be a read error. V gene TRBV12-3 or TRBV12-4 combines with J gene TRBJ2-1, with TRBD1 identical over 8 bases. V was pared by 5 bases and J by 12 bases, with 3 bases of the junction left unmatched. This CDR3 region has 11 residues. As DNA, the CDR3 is TGTGCCAGCAGTGACAGGGGTGTGCAGTTCTTC. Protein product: CASSDRGVQFF.

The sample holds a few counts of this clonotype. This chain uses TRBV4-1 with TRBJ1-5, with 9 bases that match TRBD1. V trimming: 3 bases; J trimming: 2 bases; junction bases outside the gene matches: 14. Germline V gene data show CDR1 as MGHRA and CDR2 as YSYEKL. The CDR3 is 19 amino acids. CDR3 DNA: TGCGCCAGCAGCCATCCCACCGGGACAGGGAAAAGGGGCAATCAGCCCCAGCATTTT. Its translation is CASSHPTGTGKRGNQPQHF.

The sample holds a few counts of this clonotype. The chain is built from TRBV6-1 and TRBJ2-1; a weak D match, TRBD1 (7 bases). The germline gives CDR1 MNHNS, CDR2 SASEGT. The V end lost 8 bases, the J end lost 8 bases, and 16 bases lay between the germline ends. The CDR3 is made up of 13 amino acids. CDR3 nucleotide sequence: TGTGCCAGCGGAGGGACAGCTAAGGATGAGCAGTTCTTC. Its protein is CASGGTAKDEQFF.

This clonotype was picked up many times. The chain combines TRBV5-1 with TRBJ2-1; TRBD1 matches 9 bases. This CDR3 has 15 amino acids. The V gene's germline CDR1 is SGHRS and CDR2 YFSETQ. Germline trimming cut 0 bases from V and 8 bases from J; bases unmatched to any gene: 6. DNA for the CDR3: TGCGCCAGCAGCTTGGCCGGGACAGGGTCTGATGAGCAGTTCTTC. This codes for CASSLAGTGSDEQFF.

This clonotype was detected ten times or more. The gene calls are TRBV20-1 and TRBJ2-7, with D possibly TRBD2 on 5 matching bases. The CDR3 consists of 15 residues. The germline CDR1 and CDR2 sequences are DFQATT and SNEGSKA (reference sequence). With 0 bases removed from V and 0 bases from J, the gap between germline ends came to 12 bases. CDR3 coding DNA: TGCAGTGCTAGAGATCCCGGGGATAGCTCCTACGAGCAGTACTTC. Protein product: CSARDPGDSSYEQYF.

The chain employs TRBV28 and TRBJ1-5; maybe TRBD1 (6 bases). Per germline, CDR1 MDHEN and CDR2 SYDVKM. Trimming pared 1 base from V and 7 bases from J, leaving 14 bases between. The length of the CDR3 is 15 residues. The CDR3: CASSLSGAQGQPQHF. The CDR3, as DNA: TGTGCCAGCAGTTTATCGGGGGCGCAAGGGCAGCCCCAGCATTTT.

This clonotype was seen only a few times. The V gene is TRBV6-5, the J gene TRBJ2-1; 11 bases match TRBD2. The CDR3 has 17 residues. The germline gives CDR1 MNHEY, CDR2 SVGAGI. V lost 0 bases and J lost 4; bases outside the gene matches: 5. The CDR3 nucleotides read TGTGCCAGCAGTTACTCGTGGGGACTAGCGGAGTACAATGAGCAGTTCTTC. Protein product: CASSYSWGLAEYNEQFF.

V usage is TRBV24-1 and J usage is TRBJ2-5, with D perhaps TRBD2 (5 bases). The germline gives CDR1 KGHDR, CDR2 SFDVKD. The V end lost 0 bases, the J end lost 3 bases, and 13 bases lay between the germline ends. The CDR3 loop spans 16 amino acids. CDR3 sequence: CATSDLGSSGEETQYF. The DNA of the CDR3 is TGTGCCACCAGTGATTTGGGCTCAAGCGGTGAAGAGACCCAGTACTTC.

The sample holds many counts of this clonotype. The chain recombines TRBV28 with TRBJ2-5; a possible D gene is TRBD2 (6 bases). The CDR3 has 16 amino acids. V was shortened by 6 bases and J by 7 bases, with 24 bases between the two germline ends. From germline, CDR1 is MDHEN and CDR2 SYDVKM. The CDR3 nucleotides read TGTGCCAGCAGGACTGGCGGGGCAGGGAATTTTGGGACCCAGTACTTC. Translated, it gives CASRTGGAGNFGTQYF.

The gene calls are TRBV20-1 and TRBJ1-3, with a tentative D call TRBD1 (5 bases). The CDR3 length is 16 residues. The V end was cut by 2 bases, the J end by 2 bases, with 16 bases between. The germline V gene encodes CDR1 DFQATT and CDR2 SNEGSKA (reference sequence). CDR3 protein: CSARPPVRGAGNTIYF. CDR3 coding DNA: TGCAGTGCTAGACCCCCCGTAAGGGGAGCTGGAAACACCATATATTTT.

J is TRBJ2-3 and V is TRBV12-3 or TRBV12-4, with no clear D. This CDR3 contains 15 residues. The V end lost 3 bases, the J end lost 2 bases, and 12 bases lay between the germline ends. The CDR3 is CASSFIASLTDTQYF. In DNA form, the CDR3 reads TGTGCCAGCAGTTTTATCGCTAGTCTCACAGATACGCAGTATTTT.

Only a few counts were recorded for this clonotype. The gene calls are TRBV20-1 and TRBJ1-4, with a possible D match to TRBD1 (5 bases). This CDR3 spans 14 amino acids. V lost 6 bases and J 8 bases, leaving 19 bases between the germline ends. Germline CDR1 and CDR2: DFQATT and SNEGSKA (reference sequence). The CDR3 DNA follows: TGCAGTGCGAGTCGATTCGGGGCAGGGGAAAAACTGTTTTTT. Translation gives CSASRFGAGEKLFF.

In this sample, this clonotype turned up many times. The CDR3 region has the DNA TGCAGTGCTAGAGATCCGGGGATCGAGACCCAGTACTTC. Protein sequence: CSARDPGIETQYF. The chain recombines TRBV20-1 with TRBJ2-5, with D perhaps TRBD2 (5 bases). Germline CDR1 is DFQATT and CDR2 is SNEGSKA (reference sequence). Trimming pared 0 bases from V and 5 bases from J, leaving 10 bases between. The CDR3 has 13 residues.

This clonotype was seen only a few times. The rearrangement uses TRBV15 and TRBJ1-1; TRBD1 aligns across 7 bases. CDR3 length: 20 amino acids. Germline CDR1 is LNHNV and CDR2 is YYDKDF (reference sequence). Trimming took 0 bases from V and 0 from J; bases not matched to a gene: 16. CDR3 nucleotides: TGTGCCACCAGCAGAGACGGGGGGACAGTCCCCTTCCAAATGAACACTGAAGCTTTCTTT. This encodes CATSRDGGTVPFQMNTEAFF.

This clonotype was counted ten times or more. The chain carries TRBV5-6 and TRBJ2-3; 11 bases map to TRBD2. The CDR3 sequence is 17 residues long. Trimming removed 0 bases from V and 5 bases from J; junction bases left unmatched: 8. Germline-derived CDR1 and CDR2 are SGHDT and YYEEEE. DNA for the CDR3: TGTGCCAGCAGCTTGGAAGTAGCGGGGGGGCCGGGAGATACGCAGTATTTT. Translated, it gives CASSLEVAGGPGDTQYF.

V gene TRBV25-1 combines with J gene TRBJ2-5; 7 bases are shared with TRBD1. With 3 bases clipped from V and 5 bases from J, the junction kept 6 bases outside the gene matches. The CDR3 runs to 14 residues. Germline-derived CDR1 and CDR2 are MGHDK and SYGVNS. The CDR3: CASSEDRIAETQYF. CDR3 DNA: TGTGCCAGCAGTGAGGACAGGATCGCGGAGACCCAGTACTTC. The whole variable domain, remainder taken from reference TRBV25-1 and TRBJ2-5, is EADIYQTPRYLVIGTGKKITLECSQTMGHDKMYWYQQDPGMELHLIHYSYGVNSTEKGDLSSESTVSRIRTEHFPLTLESARPSHTSQYLCASSEDRIAETQYFGPGTRLLVL.

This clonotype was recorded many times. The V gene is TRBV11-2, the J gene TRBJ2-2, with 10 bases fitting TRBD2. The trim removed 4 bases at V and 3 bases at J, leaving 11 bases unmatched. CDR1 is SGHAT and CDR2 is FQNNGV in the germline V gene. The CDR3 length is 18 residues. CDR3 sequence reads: CASSSPAGGPFYTGELFF. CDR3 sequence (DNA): TGTGCCAGCAGCTCTCCAGCGGGGGGGCCGTTCTACACCGGGGAGCTGTTTTTT.

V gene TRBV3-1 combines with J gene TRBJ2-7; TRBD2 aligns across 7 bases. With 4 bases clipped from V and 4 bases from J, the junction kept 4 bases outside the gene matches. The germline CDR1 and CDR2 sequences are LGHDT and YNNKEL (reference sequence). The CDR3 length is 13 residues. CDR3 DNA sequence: TGTGCCAGCAGCCCGGGGGGAGTTTACGAGCAGTACGTC. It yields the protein CASSPGGVYEQYV.

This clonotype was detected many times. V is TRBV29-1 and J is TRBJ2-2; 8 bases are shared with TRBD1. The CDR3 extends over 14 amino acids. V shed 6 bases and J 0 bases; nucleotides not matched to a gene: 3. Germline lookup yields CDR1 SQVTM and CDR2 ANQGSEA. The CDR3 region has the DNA TGCAGCGTGAGGACAGGGACGAACACCGGGGAGCTGTTTTTT. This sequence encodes CSVRTGTNTGELFF.

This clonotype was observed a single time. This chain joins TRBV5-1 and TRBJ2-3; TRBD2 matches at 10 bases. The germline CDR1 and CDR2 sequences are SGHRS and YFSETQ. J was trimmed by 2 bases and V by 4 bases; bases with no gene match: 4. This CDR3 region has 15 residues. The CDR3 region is CASSPGTSDTDTQYF. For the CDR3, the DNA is TGCGCCAGCAGCCCCGGGACTAGCGACACAGATACGCAGTATTTT.

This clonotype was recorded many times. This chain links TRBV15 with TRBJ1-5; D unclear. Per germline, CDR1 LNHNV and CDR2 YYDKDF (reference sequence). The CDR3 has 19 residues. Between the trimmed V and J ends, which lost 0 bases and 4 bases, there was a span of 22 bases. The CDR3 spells CATSRDGWLVDGSNQPQHF. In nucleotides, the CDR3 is TGTGCCACCAGCAGAGATGGCTGGTTAGTCGACGGATCGAATCAGCCCCAGCATTTT.